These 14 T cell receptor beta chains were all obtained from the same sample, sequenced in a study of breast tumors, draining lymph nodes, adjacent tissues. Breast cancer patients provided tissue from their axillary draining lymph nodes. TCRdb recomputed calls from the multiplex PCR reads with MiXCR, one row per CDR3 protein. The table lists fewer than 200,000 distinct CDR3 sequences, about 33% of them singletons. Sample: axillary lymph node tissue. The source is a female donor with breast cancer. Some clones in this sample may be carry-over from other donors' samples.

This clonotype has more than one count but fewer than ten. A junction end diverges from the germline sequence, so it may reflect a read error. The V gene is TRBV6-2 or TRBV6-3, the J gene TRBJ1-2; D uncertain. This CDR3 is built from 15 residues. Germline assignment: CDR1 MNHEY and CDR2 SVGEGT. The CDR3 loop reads CASSHSSYGGYGYTF. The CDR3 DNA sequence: TGTGCCAGCAGTCACTCCTCATACGGAGGGTATGGCTACACCTTC.

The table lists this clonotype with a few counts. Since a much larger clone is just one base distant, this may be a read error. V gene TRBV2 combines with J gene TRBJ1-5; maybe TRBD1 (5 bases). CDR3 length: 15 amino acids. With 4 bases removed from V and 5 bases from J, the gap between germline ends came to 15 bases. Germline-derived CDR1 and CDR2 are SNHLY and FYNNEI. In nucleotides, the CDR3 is TGTGCCAGCAGTGGGTGGGACGGCCTCCATCAGCCCCAGCATTTT. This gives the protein CASSGWDGLHQPQHF.

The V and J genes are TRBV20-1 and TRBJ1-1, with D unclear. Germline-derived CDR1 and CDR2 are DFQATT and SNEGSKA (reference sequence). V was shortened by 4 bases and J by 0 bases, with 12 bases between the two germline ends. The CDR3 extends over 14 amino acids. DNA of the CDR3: TGCAGTGCTAATGGGCAAAACATGAACACTGAAGCTTTCTTT. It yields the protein CSANGQNMNTEAFF.

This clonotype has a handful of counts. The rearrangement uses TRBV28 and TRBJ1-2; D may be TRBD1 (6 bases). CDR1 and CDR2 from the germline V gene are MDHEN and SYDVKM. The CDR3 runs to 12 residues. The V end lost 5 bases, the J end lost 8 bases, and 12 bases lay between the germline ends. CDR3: CASSNSRGGYTF. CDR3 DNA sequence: TGTGCCAGCAGTAACTCCAGGGGCGGCTACACCTTC.

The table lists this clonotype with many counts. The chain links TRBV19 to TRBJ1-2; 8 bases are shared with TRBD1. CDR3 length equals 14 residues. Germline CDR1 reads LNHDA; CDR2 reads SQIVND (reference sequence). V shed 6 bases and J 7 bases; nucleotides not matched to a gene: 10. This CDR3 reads CASRLPGQASGYTF. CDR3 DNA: TGTGCCAGTAGACTCCCGGGACAGGCAAGTGGCTACACCTTC.

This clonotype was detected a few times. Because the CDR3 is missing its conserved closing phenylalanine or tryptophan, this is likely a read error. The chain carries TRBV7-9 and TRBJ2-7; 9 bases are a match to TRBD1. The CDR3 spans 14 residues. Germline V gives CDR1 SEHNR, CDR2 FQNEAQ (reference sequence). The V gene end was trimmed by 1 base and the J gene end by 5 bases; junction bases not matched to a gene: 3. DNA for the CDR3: TGTGCCAGCAGCTTAGGGGGACAGGGCCACGAGCAGTACCTC. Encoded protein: CASSLGGQGHEQYL.

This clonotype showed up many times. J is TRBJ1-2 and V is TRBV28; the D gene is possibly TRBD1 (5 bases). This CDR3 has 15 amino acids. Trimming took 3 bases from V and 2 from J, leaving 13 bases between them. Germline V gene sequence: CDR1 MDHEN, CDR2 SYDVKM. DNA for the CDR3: TGTGCCAGCAGTTTCGCGAGCAGGGAAAACTATGGCTACACCTTC. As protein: CASSFASRENYGYTF.

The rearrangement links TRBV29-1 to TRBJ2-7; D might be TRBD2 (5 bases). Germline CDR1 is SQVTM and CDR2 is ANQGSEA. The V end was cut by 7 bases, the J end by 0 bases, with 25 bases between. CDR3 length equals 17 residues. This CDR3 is CSAYDGIAPPCSYEQYF. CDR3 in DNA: TGCAGCGCTTACGACGGGATTGCACCTCCGTGCTCCTACGAGCAGTACTTC.

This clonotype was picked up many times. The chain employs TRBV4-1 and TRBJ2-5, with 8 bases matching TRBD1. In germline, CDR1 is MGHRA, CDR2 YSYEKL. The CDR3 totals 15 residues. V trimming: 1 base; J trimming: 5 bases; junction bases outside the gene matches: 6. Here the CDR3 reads CASSQGAGGRETQYF. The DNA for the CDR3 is TGCGCCAGCAGCCAAGGGGCAGGGGGCCGCGAGACCCAGTACTTC.

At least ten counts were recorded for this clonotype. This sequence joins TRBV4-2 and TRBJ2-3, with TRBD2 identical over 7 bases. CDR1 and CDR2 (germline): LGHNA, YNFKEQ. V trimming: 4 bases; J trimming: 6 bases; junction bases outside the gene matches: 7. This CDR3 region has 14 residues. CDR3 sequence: CASSLGLGGDTQYF. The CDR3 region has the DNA TGTGCCAGCAGCCTGGGTCTCGGGGGGGATACGCAGTATTTT.

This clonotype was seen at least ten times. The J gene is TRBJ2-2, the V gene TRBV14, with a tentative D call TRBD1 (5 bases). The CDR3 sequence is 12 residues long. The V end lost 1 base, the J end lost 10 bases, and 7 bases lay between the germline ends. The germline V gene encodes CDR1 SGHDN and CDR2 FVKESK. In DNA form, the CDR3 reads TGTGCCAGCAGCCAAGGGGGCGCGGAGCTGTTTTTT. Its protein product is CASSQGGAELFF.

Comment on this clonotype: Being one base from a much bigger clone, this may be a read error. The CDR3 sequence is CASSLDLRALETQHF. CDR3 DNA: TGTGCCAGCAGCTTAGATCTGCGGGCCTTAGAGACCCAGCACTTC. The chain recombines TRBV7-9 with TRBJ2-5; perhaps TRBD2 as D (5 bases). There are 15 residues in the CDR3. Germline V gene lookup returns CDR1 SEHNR and CDR2 FQNEAQ (reference sequence).

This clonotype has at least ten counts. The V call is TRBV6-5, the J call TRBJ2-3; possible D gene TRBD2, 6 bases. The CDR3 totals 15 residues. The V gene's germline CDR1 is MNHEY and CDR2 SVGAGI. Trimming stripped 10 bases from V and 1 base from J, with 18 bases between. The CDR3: CATGLGVAGTDTQYF. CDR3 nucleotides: TGTGCCACGGGCCTAGGGGTAGCGGGCACAGATACGCAGTATTTT.

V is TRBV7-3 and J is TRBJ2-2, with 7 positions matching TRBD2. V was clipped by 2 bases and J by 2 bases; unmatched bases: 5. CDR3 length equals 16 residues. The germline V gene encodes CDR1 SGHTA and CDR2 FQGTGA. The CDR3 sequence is CASSLVGGLNTGELFF. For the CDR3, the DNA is TGTGCCAGCAGCTTAGTGGGAGGGTTAAACACCGGGGAGCTGTTTTTT.